These 17 T cell receptor beta chains originate from one sample sequenced in a study of blood T cell repertoires in COVID-19. Clones were sequenced by immunoSEQ multiplex PCR, and TCRdb holds only the in-frame ones, with some missing. There are approximately 360,000 clones in the sample; over 75% occur only once, and roughly 2% lies in the top ten. Sequenced material: PBMCs or T cells enriched from blood (not recorded which). The receptors derive from a man aged 40-50 years in a cohort exposed to, infected with or recovered from COVID-19 (not recorded which).

The V and J genes are TRBV2 and TRBJ1-6, with 7 bases fitting TRBD1. This CDR3 contains 16 residues. The germline CDR1 and CDR2 sequences are SNHLY and FYNNEI. Trimming at V came to 4 bases and at J to 9 bases, leaving 12 bases not matched to a gene. CDR3 sequence reads: CASSAQGEGLSSPLHF. The CDR3 DNA follows: TGTGCCAGCAGTGCTCAGGGGGAAGGGCTAAGTTCACCCCTCCACTTT.

This clone was counted a single time. The gene calls are TRBV10-2 and TRBJ1-2, with 8 bases fitting TRBD1. Germline trimming cut 6 bases from V and 1 base from J; bases unmatched to any gene: 7. The CDR3 contains 15 residues. The germline V gene encodes CDR1 WSHSY and CDR2 SAAADI. CDR3 nucleotide sequence: TGCGCCAGCAGGTCCGGGACAGGTCGTAACTATGGCTACACCTTC. Translated: CASRSGTGRNYGYTF.

This clone was recorded once. V usage is TRBV27 and J usage is TRBJ2-7; 7 bases are shared with TRBD2. The CDR3 totals 16 residues. V lost 4 bases and J lost 2; bases outside the gene matches: 11. Germline-derived CDR1 and CDR2 are MNHEY and SMNVEV (reference sequence). The CDR3 protein is CASSSASGLFTYEQYF. The CDR3 DNA sequence: TGTGCCAGCAGTTCGGCTAGCGGATTATTTACCTACGAGCAGTACTTC.

V and J are TRBV7-3 and TRBJ2-3, with a possible D match to TRBD1 (5 bases). Trimming took off 3 bases at V and 5 bases at J, with 15 bases between the two ends. The V gene's germline CDR1 is SGHTA and CDR2 FQGTGA. The CDR3 loop spans 15 amino acids. This CDR3 is CASSFGAPGRDTQYF. DNA of the CDR3: TGTGCCAGCAGCTTTGGGGCTCCTGGTAGAGATACGCAGTATTTT.

This clone showed up just once. The chain couples TRBV29-1 to TRBJ2-7, with D possibly matching TRBD1 (5 bases). The CDR3 is 11 residues long. The ends were cut back, 4 bases at V and 5 bases at J, with 9 bases in the middle. The germline V gene has CDR1 SQVTM and CDR2 ANQGSEA. CDR3 DNA: TGCAGCGTTGGACAGCCCCACGAGCAGTACTTC. It is translated as CSVGQPHEQYF.

V is TRBV19 and J is TRBJ2-5, with TRBD2 matching 8 bases. This CDR3 region has 13 residues. V lost 8 bases, J lost 5 bases, and 7 bases stayed unmatched. In germline, CDR1 is LNHDA, CDR2 SQIVND (reference sequence). CDR3 protein: CASRSGAVETQYF. For the CDR3, the DNA is TGTGCCAGTCGTAGCGGGGCTGTGGAGACCCAGTACTTC. The full variable domain, rest sourced from reference TRBV19 and TRBJ2-5, is DGGITQSPKYLFRKEGQNVTLSCEQNLNHDAMYWYRQDPGQGLRLIYYSQIVNDFQKGDIAEGYSVSREKKESFPLTVTSAQKNPTAFYLCASRSGAVETQYFGPGTRLLVL.

V and J are TRBV14 and TRBJ2-1; 7 bases are shared with TRBD2. Germline-derived CDR1 and CDR2 are SGHDN and FVKESK. The CDR3 loop spans 16 amino acids. Trimming removed 2 bases from V and 4 bases from J; junction bases left unmatched: 8. The CDR3 sequence: CASSQKVGTTYNEQFF. The CDR3 region has the DNA TGTGCCAGCAGCCAAAAAGTGGGGACTACTTACAATGAGCAGTTCTTC.

On this clone itself: Other DNA sequences in this specimen translate into the identical CDR3. The chain employs TRBV19 and TRBJ1-2; 8 bases line up with TRBD1. V shed 7 bases, J shed 2 bases, and the junction held 3 bases outside the gene matches. This CDR3 region has 13 residues. Looked up from germline, CDR1 is LNHDA and CDR2 is SQIVND (reference sequence). CDR3 in DNA: TGTGCCAGTACAAGGACAGGGAACTATGGCTACACCTTC. Translating gives CASTRTGNYGYTF.

This chain links TRBV7-9 with TRBJ1-2; possible D gene TRBD1, 6 bases. The germline gives CDR1 SEHNR, CDR2 FQNEAQ (reference sequence). This CDR3 is built from 19 residues. V was cut by 5 bases and J by 3 bases, with 28 bases left in between. DNA of the CDR3: TGTGCCAGCAGCAAAGACATGGGGGCTCTCCAACCCATCTACTATGGCTACACCTTC. Translating gives CASSKDMGALQPIYYGYTF.

The V call is TRBV5-1, the J call TRBJ1-1, with 9 nucleotides matching TRBD1. The CDR3 spans 14 residues. V lost 3 bases to trimming and J lost 5 bases; unmatched junction nucleotides: 5. Germline CDR1 reads SGHRS; CDR2 reads YFSETQ. CDR3 DNA sequence: TGCGCCAGCAGCTATGGACAGGGGTGGACTGAAGCTTTCTTT. Translating gives CASSYGQGWTEAFF.

The V gene is TRBV6-1, the J gene TRBJ1-3; TRBD1 is a possible D gene (6 bases). This CDR3 has 16 residues. In germline, CDR1 is MNHNS, CDR2 SASEGT. Trimming shortened V by 4 bases and J by 0 bases, and 13 bases separated the two germline ends. CDR3 coding DNA: TGTGCCAGCAGTGTAGGGGGGGCCCGCTCTGGAAACACCATATATTTT. It encodes CASSVGGARSGNTIYF.

The chain couples TRBV29-1 to TRBJ2-7; 7 bases are a match to TRBD1. Germline V gene sequence: CDR1 SQVTM, CDR2 ANQGSEA. This CDR3 is built from 15 residues. Germline trimming cut 1 base from V and 3 bases from J; bases unmatched to any gene: 9. CDR3 protein: CSVEGSTGSFYEQYF. The CDR3 DNA follows: TGCAGCGTTGAAGGTTCGACAGGGAGTTTCTACGAGCAGTACTTC.

V and J are TRBV4-1 and TRBJ2-1; TRBD2 aligns across 15 bases. The germline gives CDR1 MGHRA, CDR2 YSYEKL. J lost 6 bases, V lost 4 bases, and 13 bases had no gene match. The CDR3 consists of 19 residues. Here the CDR3 reads CASSLRTSGRVTHGNEQFF. In DNA form, the CDR3 reads TGCGCCAGCAGCCTTCGGACTAGCGGGAGGGTGACTCATGGCAATGAGCAGTTCTTC.

V gene TRBV5-4 combines with J gene TRBJ2-1, with D possibly being TRBD2 (6 bases). V was shortened by 4 bases and J by 7 bases, with 12 bases between the two germline ends. Germline V lookup: CDR1 SGHNT, CDR2 YYREEE (reference sequence). CDR3 length: 13 residues. CDR3: CASSGDFANEQFF. The CDR3 region has the DNA TGTGCCAGCAGCGGGGACTTCGCAAATGAGCAGTTCTTC.

This clone was seen only a few times. V and J are TRBV10-2 and TRBJ2-5; no reliable D call. Trimming cost V 7 bases and J 2 bases, with 11 bases left between them. The CDR3 loop spans 13 amino acids. Germline V gene data show CDR1 as WSHSY and CDR2 as SAAADI. CDR3 bases: TGCGCCAGCAATGTACTACCACAAGAGACCCAGTACTTC. The encoded protein is CASNVLPQETQYF.

This sequence joins TRBV5-1 and TRBJ1-4; 11 bases align to TRBD1. Germline assignment: CDR1 SGHRS and CDR2 YFSETQ. J gave up 7 bases and V 4 bases, and 6 bases lay outside the gene matches. The CDR3 is made up of 15 amino acids. The CDR3 protein is CASSTTGTGGEKLFF. Here the CDR3 DNA reads TGCGCCAGCAGCACTACCGGGACAGGGGGTGAAAAACTGTTTTTT.

The gene calls are TRBV10-3 and TRBJ2-7, with a tentative D call TRBD2 (5 bases). The germline V gene encodes CDR1 ENHRY and CDR2 SYGVKD. This CDR3 is built from 13 residues. Trimming removed 6 bases from V and 6 bases from J, with 15 bases in between. CDR3 bases: TGTGCCATCAGCGCACCAACTAGTTCCGAGCAGTACTTC. This codes for CAISAPTSSEQYF.